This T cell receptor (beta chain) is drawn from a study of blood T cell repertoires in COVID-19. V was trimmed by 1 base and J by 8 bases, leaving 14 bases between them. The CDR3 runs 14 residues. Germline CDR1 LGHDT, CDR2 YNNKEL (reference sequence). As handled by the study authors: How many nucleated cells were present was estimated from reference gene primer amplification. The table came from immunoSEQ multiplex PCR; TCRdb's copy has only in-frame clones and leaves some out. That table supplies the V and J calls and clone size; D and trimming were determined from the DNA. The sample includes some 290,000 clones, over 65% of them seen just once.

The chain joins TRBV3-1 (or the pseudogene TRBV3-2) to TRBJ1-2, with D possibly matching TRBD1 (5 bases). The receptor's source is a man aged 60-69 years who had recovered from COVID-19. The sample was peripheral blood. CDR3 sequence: CASSQVRQGGGYTF. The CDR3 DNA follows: TGTGCCAGCAGCCAAGTCCGGCAGGGCGGCGGCTACACCTTC.